This T cell receptor (beta chain) emerged from a study of shared clonotypes between healthy human individuals. Points from the study as a whole: Since donors were few, the genetic and exposure-history diversity represented was limited. A few donors showed sharing of approximately 5% of naive CD4 clonotypes.

On sorted subsets, replicate PCRs used approximately 190 ng DNA, or approximately 33,000 T cell genomes. Per the authors' pipeline: Filtering differed since immunoSEQ provided only junctions, with no quality scores. The table came from immunoSEQ multiplex PCR; TCRdb's copy has only in-frame clones and leaves some out. D and trimming come from the DNA, and the V and J calls and clone size come from that table. The sample shows approximately 2,200,000 clones, 85% to 95% of them seen only once. Naive CD8 cells lacked CD45RO and underwent positive selection for CCR7, leaving out terminally differentiated effector memory CD45RA+ cells. This clone was observed once. Its antigen remains unknown. The ends lost 1 base at V and 4 bases at J; junction bases unmatched: 8. This CDR3 has 16 amino acids. The germline gives CDR1 SGHTA, CDR2 FQGTGA.

Input material: naive CD8+ T cells from PBMCs. The sequence came from a man between 18 and 29 years old in good health. Some clones in this sample may be carry-over from other donors' samples. The chain couples TRBV7-3 to TRBJ2-5; 8 bases are shared with TRBD2. The CDR3 nucleotides are TGTGCCAGCAGCTTAATGGCGGGAGGATTGGGAGAGACCCAGTACTTC. Protein product: CASSLMAGGLGETQYF.